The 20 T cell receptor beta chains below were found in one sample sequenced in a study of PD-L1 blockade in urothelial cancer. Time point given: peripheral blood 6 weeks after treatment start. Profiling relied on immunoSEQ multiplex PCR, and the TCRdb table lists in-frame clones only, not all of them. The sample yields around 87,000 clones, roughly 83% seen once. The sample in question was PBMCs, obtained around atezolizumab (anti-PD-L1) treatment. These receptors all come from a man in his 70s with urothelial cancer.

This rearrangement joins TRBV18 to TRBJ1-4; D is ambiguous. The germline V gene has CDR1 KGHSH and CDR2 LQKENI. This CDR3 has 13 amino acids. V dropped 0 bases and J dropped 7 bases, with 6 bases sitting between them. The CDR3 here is CASSPPSGEKLFF. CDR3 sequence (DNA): TGTGCCAGCTCACCACCCTCGGGTGAAAAACTGTTTTTT.

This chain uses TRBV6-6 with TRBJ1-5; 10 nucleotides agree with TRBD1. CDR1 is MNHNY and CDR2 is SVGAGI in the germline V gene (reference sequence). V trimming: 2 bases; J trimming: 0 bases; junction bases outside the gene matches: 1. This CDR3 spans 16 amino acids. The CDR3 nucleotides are TGTGCCAGCAGTTACCGGGACAGGGGTAGCAATCAGCCCCAGCATTTT. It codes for CASSYRDRGSNQPQHF.

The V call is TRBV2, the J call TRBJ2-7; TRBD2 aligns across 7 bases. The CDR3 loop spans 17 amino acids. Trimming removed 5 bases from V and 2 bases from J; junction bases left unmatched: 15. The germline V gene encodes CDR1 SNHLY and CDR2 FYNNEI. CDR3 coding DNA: TGTGCCAGCAGTTTACCACTGGGAGGGCAGATTACCTACGAGCAGTACTTC. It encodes CASSLPLGGQITYEQYF. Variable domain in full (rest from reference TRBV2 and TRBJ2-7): EPEVTQTPSHQVTQMGQEVILRCVPISNHLYFYWYRQILGQKVEFLVSFYNNEISEKSEIFDDQFSVERPDGSNFTLKIRSTKLEDSAMYFCASSLPLGGQITYEQYFGPGTRLTVT.

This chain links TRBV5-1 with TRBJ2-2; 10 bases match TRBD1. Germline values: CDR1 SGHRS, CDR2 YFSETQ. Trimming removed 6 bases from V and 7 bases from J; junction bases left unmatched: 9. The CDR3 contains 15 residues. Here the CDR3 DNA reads TGCGCCAGCACTCCCGGGACAGGGGTTAGCGGGGAGCTGTTTTTT. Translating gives CASTPGTGVSGELFF.

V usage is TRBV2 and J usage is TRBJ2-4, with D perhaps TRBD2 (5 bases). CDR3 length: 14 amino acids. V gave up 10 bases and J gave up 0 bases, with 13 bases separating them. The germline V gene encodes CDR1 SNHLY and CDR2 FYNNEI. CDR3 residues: CATKDGIAKNIQYF. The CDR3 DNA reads TGTGCCACCAAGGACGGGATAGCCAAAAACATTCAGTACTTC.

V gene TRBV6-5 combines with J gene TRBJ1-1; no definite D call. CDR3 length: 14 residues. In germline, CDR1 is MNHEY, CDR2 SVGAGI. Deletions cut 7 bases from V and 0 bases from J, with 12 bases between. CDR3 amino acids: CASKETDMNTEAFF. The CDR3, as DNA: TGTGCCAGCAAGGAGACGGATATGAACACTGAAGCTTTCTTT.

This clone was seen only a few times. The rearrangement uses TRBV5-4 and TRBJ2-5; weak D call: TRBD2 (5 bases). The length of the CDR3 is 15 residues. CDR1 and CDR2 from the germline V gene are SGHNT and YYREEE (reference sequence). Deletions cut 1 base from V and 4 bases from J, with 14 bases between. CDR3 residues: CASSLSGGPGETQYF. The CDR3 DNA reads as TGTGCCAGCAGCTTGAGTGGAGGACCTGGAGAGACCCAGTACTTC.

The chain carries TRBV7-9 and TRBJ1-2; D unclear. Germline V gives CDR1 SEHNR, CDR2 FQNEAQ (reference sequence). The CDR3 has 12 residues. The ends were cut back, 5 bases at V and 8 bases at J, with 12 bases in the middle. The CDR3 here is CASSREEWGYTF. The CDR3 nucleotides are TGTGCCAGCAGCCGCGAGGAATGGGGCTACACCTTC.

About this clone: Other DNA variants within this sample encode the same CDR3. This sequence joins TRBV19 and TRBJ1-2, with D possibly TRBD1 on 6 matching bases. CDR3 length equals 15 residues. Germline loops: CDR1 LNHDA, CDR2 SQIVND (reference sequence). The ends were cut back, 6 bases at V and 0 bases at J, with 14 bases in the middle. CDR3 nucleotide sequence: TGTGCCAGTAGCTTGGACAGTACAACTAACTATGGCTACACCTTC. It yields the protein CASSLDSTTNYGYTF.

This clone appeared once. CDR3 nucleotide sequence: TGTGCCAGTAGTAACCAGGGGGCGAGCTCCTACGAGCAGTACTTC. This translates into CASSNQGASSYEQYF. The chain joins TRBV19 to TRBJ2-7; 8 bases are a match to TRBD1. Looked up from germline, CDR1 is LNHDA and CDR2 is SQIVND (reference sequence). The CDR3 length is 15 residues. Trimming removed 4 bases from V and 0 bases from J; junction bases left unmatched: 5. The full variable domain, rest sourced from reference TRBV19 and TRBJ2-7, is DGGITQSPKYLFRKEGQNVTLSCEQNLNHDAMYWYRQDPGQGLRLIYYSQIVNDFQKGDIAEGYSVSREKKESFPLTVTSAQKNPTAFYLCASSNQGASSYEQYFGPGTRLTVT.

The DNA of the CDR3 is TGTGCCACCAGCCTCACCGGGGAGCTGTTTTTT. It yields the protein CATSLTGELFF. This rearrangement joins TRBV15 to TRBJ2-2; the D is unclear. Germline-derived CDR1 and CDR2 are LNHNV and YYDKDF (reference sequence). V was clipped by 5 bases and J by 4 bases, with 2 bases between them. This CDR3 spans 11 amino acids. The variable domain in full, completed from reference TRBV15 and TRBJ2-2, reads DAMVIQNPRYQVTQFGKPVTLSCSQTLNHNVMYWYQQKSSQAPKLLFHYYDKDFNNEADTPDNFQSRRPNTSFCFLDIRSPGLGDTAMYLCATSLTGELFFGEGSRLTVL.

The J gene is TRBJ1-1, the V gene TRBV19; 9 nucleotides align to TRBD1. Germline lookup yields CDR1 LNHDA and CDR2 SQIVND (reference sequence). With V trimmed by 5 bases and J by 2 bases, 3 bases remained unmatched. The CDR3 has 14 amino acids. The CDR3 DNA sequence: TGTGCCAGTAGTGACAGGGGGGGCAACACTGAAGCTTTCTTT. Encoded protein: CASSDRGGNTEAFF. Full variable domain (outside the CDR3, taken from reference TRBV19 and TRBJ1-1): DGGITQSPKYLFRKEGQNVTLSCEQNLNHDAMYWYRQDPGQGLRLIYYSQIVNDFQKGDIAEGYSVSREKKESFPLTVTSAQKNPTAFYLCASSDRGGNTEAFFGQGTRLTVV.

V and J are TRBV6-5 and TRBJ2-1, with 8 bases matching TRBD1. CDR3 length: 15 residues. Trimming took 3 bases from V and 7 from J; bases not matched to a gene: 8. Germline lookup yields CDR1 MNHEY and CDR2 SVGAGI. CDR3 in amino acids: CASSYPDRVGNEQFF. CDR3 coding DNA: TGTGCCAGCAGTTATCCGGACAGGGTTGGGAATGAGCAGTTCTTC.

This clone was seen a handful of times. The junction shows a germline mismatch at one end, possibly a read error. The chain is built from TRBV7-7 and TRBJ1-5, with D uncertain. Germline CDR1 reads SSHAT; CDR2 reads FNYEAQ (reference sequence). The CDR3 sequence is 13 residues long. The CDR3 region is CASSPGDNQPQHF. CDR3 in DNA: TGTGCTAGCAGCCCCGGGGACAATCAGCCCCAGCATTTT.

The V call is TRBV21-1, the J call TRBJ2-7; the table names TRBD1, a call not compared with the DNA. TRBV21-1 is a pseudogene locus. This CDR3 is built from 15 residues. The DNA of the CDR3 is TGTGCCAGCAGCATAGACAGGGATAATTCCTACGAGCAGTACTTC. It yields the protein CASSIDRDNSYEQYF.

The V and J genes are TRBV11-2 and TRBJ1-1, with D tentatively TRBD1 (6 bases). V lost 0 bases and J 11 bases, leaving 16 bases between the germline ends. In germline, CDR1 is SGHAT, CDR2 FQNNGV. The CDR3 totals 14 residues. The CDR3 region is CASSLDLGTGWAFF. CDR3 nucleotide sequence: TGTGCCAGCAGCTTAGATCTGGGAACAGGGTGGGCTTTCTTT. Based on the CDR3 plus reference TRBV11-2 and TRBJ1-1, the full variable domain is EAGVAQSPRYKIIEKRQSVAFWCNPISGHATLYWYQQILGQGPKLLIQFQNNGVVDDSQLPKDRFSAERLKGVDSTLKIQPAKLEDSAVYLCASSLDLGTGWAFFGQGTRLTVV.

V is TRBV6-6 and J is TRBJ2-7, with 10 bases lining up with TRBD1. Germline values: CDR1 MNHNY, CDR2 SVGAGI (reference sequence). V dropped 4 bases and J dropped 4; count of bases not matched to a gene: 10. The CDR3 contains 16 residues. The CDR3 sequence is CASSSPGTGAKYEQYF. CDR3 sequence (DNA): TGTGCCAGCAGTTCGCCCGGGACAGGGGCAAAATACGAGCAGTACTTC.

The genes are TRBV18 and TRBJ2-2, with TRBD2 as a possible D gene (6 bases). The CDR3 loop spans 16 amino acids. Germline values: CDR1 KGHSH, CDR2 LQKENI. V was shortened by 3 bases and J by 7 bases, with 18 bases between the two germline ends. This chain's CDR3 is CASSPLGTHTGGELFF. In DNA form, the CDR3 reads TGTGCCAGCTCACCCCTAGGGACTCACACGGGCGGGGAGCTGTTTTTT.

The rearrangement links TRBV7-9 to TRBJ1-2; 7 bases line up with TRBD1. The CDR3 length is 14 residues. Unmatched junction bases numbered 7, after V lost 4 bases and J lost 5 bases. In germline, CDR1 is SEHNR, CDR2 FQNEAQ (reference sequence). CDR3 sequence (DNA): TGTGCCAGCAGCTCCCGAAGACAGGGTTATGGCTACACCTTC. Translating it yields CASSSRRQGYGYTF.

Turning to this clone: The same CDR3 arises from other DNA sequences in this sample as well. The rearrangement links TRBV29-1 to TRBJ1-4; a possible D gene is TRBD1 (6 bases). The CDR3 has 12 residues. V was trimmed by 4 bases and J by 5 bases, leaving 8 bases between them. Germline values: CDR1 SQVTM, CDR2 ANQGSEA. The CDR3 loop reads CSVGQGNEKLFF. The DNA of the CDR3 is TGCAGCGTTGGCCAGGGGAATGAAAAACTGTTTTTT.